The 5 T cell receptor beta chains given below trace back to one sample, sequenced in a study of blood T cell repertoires in COVID-19. The assay was immunoSEQ multiplex PCR, and TCRdb's table has in-frame clones only and misses some. Of 250,000 to 300,000 clones listed, approximately 90% are singletons. The sequenced material came from peripheral blood. These receptors were taken from a man aged 18 to 30 with active or convalescent COVID-19.

V is TRBV24-1 and J is TRBJ2-1; 8 bases align to TRBD2. Trimming removed 4 bases from V and 15 bases from J; junction bases left unmatched: 10. Germline V gene lookup returns CDR1 KGHDR and CDR2 SFDVKD. The CDR3 consists of 13 residues. CDR3 amino acids: CATSDRSTSGAFF. The DNA for the CDR3 is TGTGCCACCAGTGACCGAAGTACTAGCGGAGCGTTCTTC.

This chain connects TRBV5-1 to TRBJ1-1; weak D call: TRBD1 (6 bases). This CDR3 contains 16 residues. Germline CDR1 and CDR2: SGHRS and YFSETQ. V was shortened by 2 bases and J by 0 bases, with 14 bases between the two germline ends. The CDR3 region is CASSFQGMGMNTEAFF. In DNA, the CDR3 is TGCGCCAGCAGCTTTCAGGGGATGGGCATGAACACTGAAGCTTTCTTT.

As DNA, the CDR3 is TGTGCCACCAGCCCCACCAGCGGGACTGGGACCCAGTACTTC. It encodes CATSPTSGTGTQYF. This chain links TRBV24-1 with TRBJ2-5; 7 bases agree with TRBD2. Unmatched junction bases numbered 11, after V lost 7 bases and J lost 7 bases. This CDR3 region has 14 residues. Germline assignment: CDR1 KGHDR and CDR2 SFDVKD.

This sequence joins TRBV5-1 and TRBJ2-1, with TRBD2 identical over 8 bases. There are 22 residues in the CDR3. Germline-derived CDR1 and CDR2 are SGHRS and YFSETQ. V was pared by 4 bases and J by 3 bases, with 27 bases of the junction left unmatched. Here the CDR3 DNA reads TGCGCCAGCAGCCCTTTAGCGGGGATCGGGCTACAAAGGACGATGAACTACAATGAGCAGTTCTTC. This translates into CASSPLAGIGLQRTMNYNEQFF.

This clone was seen just once. This sequence joins TRBV12-3 or TRBV12-4 and TRBJ1-1; D might be TRBD1 (5 bases). The CDR3 has 13 residues. Trimming left V 6 bases short and J 6 bases short, with 14 bases between. CDR3 sequence reads: CASSLGGPAEAFF. CDR3 coding DNA: TGTGCCAGCAGCTTGGGGGGTCCGGCTGAAGCTTTCTTT.